Following are 18 T cell receptor beta chains from one sample sequenced in a study of T cell responses to AZD1222 COVID-19 vaccine. Assay used: immunoSEQ multiplex PCR; TCRdb lists only in-frame clones, some missing. The sample gives about 140,000 clones, over 90% of which show up once; 0.75% to 1% is in the top ten. The sample consisted of peripheral blood, taken on day 0 of MenACWY control vaccination. Receptors were obtained from an adult in good health.

This clone came up once. The chain employs TRBV11-2 and TRBJ2-3; D is possibly TRBD2 (5 bases). CDR3 length: 14 amino acids. In germline, CDR1 is SGHAT, CDR2 FQNNGV. The ends were cut back, 2 bases at V and 3 bases at J, with 9 bases in the middle. CDR3 nucleotide sequence: TGTGCCAGCAGCTTACCGGACTTAACAGATACGCAGTATTTT. The encoded protein is CASSLPDLTDTQYF.

The chain has TRBV5-6 and TRBJ2-1; D remains ambiguous. The CDR3 spans 17 residues. V dropped 5 bases and J dropped 1 base, with 19 bases sitting between them. The germline V gene encodes CDR1 SGHDT and CDR2 YYEEEE. The CDR3 sequence: CASRLASTYGSYNEQFF. Here the CDR3 DNA reads TGTGCCAGCAGGTTAGCCTCTACGTATGGGTCCTACAATGAGCAGTTCTTC.

The V call is TRBV27, the J call TRBJ1-5, with a possible D match to TRBD1 (5 bases). Per the germline V gene, CDR1 is MNHEY and CDR2 is SMNVEV (reference sequence). The CDR3 is 13 amino acids. V was clipped by 4 bases and J by 4 bases, with 8 bases between them. CDR3 amino acids: CASSWGSNQPQHF. In nucleotides, the CDR3 is TGTGCCAGCAGTTGGGGCTCAAATCAGCCCCAGCATTTT.

The genes are TRBV19 and TRBJ1-1; no firm D call. The length of the CDR3 is 14 residues. V lost 7 bases and J lost 1, with 13 bases in between. In germline, CDR1 is LNHDA, CDR2 SQIVND (reference sequence). The CDR3: CASIQAPGNTEAFF. CDR3 in DNA: TGTGCCAGTATACAAGCCCCGGGGAACACTGAAGCTTTCTTT.

The V call is TRBV10-3, the J call TRBJ1-5, with TRBD1 as a possible D gene (5 bases). CDR1 and CDR2 from the germline V gene are ENHRY and SYGVKD. Trimming shortened V by 7 bases and J by 7 bases, and 14 bases separated the two germline ends. This CDR3 region has 13 residues. The CDR3 is CAIKGLPNQPQHF. CDR3 in DNA: TGTGCCATCAAGGGACTTCCAAACCAGCCCCAGCATTTT.

The chain carries TRBV24-1 and TRBJ2-3, with D maybe TRBD1 (5 bases). This CDR3 is 14 amino acids long. Trimming shortened V by 4 bases and J by 0 bases, and 7 bases separated the two germline ends. CDR1 and CDR2 (germline): KGHDR, SFDVKD. CDR3 nucleotides: TGTGCCACCAGTGACCGACAGAGCACAGATACGCAGTATTTT. Translation gives CATSDRQSTDTQYF.

V is TRBV7-2 and J is TRBJ1-2; possible D gene TRBD1, 5 bases. V lost 5 bases and J 2 bases, leaving 12 bases between the germline ends. This CDR3 is built from 14 residues. CDR1 is SGHTA and CDR2 is FQGNSA in the germline V gene. Here the CDR3 DNA reads TGTGCCAGCAGCCTCCGGGACGTCAACTATGGCTACACCTTC. Its protein is CASSLRDVNYGYTF.

The V and J genes are TRBV13 and TRBJ1-2; TRBD1 aligns across 8 bases. Germline V CDR1 and CDR2: PRHDT, FYEKMQ (reference sequence). The CDR3 runs 15 residues. Losses at the gene ends were 3 bases for V and 2 bases for J; bases not matched to a gene: 5. The CDR3 bases are TGTGCCAGCAGCTTGCAAGACAGGGGAAACTATGGCTACACCTTC. Residues: CASSLQDRGNYGYTF.

This clone was recorded only once. The chain links TRBV4-3 to TRBJ2-7; TRBD1 matches at 11 bases. The CDR3 covers 17 residues. The V segment lost 1 base and the J segment 4 bases; nucleotides outside the gene matches: 9. Per germline, CDR1 LGHNA and CDR2 YSLEER. CDR3 in amino acids: CASSQGMWGQGGYEQYF. The CDR3 DNA reads TGCGCCAGCAGCCAAGGGATGTGGGGACAGGGGGGGTACGAGCAGTACTTC.

The CDR3 DNA follows: TGTGCCAGCTCACCCACAGTCGGACTACAACAGGTCGGGGCCAACGTCCTGACTTTC. The encoded protein is CASSPTVGLQQVGANVLTF. V is TRBV18 and J is TRBJ2-6, with a tentative D call TRBD2 (6 bases). The CDR3 spans 19 residues. V was trimmed by 3 bases and J by 4 bases, leaving 22 bases between them. In germline, CDR1 is KGHSH, CDR2 LQKENI.

The chain uses TRBV6-5 and TRBJ1-1; 8 bases match TRBD1. J gave up 5 bases and V 2 bases, and 7 bases lay outside the gene matches. Germline CDR1 is MNHEY and CDR2 is SVGAGI. The CDR3 length is 15 residues. This CDR3 reads CASSYRGQGRTEAFF. The CDR3 coding sequence is TGTGCCAGCAGTTACCGCGGACAGGGAAGGACTGAAGCTTTCTTT.

The chain links TRBV24-1 to TRBJ1-1; perhaps TRBD1 as D (5 bases). The CDR3 is 15 amino acids. The V gene lost 3 bases and the J gene lost 7 bases, with 17 bases spanning the gap. Germline V gene sequence: CDR1 KGHDR, CDR2 SFDVKD. The CDR3 nucleotides are TGTGCCACCAGTGATGCACCGGGACGTGAAGGTGAAGCTTTCTTT. Translation gives CATSDAPGREGEAFF.

The chain is built from TRBV23-1 and TRBJ1-1; D is uncertain. TRBV23-1 is an open reading frame, and its role is uncertain. The CDR3 contains 17 residues. V was pared by 4 bases and J by 1 base, with 19 bases between. CDR3 region: CASSRPWVQTQNTEAFF. In nucleotides, the CDR3 is TGCGCCAGCAGTCGGCCGTGGGTGCAAACCCAGAACACTGAAGCTTTCTTT.

The gene calls are TRBV5-8 and TRBJ1-4, with 11 bases identical to TRBD1. V trimming: 2 bases; J trimming: 7 bases; junction bases outside the gene matches: 10. Germline CDR1 is SGHTS and CDR2 is YDEGEE. The CDR3 loop spans 17 amino acids. CDR3 loop: CASSLAYPGTGGEKLFF. The CDR3 bases are TGTGCCAGCAGCTTAGCCTATCCCGGGACAGGGGGTGAAAAACTGTTTTTT. The whole variable domain, filled in from reference TRBV5-8 and TRBJ1-4, reads EAGVTQSPTHLIKTRGQQATLRCSPISGHTSVYWYQQALGLGLQFLLWYDEGEERNRGNFPPRFSGRQFPNYSSELNVNALELEDSALYLCASSLAYPGTGGEKLFFGSGTQLSVL.

The chain joins TRBV11-2 to TRBJ2-3; D is undetermined. Trimming removed 5 bases at V and 3 bases at J, with 9 bases between. CDR1 and CDR2 (germline): SGHAT, FQNNGV. CDR3 size: 13 residues. CDR3 region: CASSAHPTDTQYF. Here the CDR3 DNA reads TGTGCCAGCAGCGCCCACCCGACAGATACGCAGTATTTT.

This chain uses TRBV19 with TRBJ1-5; no reliable D call. Trimming pared 5 bases from V and 4 bases from J, leaving 9 bases between. CDR1 and CDR2 (germline): LNHDA, SQIVND (reference sequence). The CDR3 is 13 residues long. DNA of the CDR3: TGTGCCAGTAGTCAATCCGGGAATCAGCCCCAGCATTTT. Amino acid sequence: CASSQSGNQPQHF.

The genes are TRBV30 and TRBJ1-4, with D hard to call. Trimming removed 3 bases from V and 4 bases from J, with 9 bases in between. The CDR3 runs to 13 residues. Germline-derived CDR1 and CDR2 are GTSNPN and SVGIG (reference sequence). DNA of the CDR3: TGTGCCTGGAGCGGAGACAATAATGAAAAACTGTTTTTT. Encoded protein: CAWSGDNNEKLFF.

The CDR3 DNA follows: TGTGCCAGTAGCGACAGACTGCCTAACTATGGCTACACCTTC. This codes for CASSDRLPNYGYTF. This rearrangement joins TRBV19 to TRBJ1-2, with D perhaps matching TRBD1 (5 bases). Per germline, CDR1 LNHDA and CDR2 SQIVND (reference sequence). CDR3 length: 14 amino acids. The V end lost 6 bases, the J end lost 0 bases, and 11 bases lay between the germline ends.